A single sample is the source of the 15 T cell receptor beta chains below, sequenced in a study of chemoradiotherapy in HPV16-positive cancers. The assay was immunoSEQ multiplex PCR, and TCRdb's table has in-frame clones only and misses some. The sample has 19,000 or so clones; 85% to 95% are singletons. Sequenced material: blood, taken from a patient who underwent chemoradiotherapy. The receptors were sampled from a human donor with HPV-associated anogenital cancer.

V gene TRBV10-2 combines with J gene TRBJ2-3; D gene uncertain. CDR1 is WSHSY and CDR2 is SAAADI in the germline V gene. Trimming took off 7 bases at V and 2 bases at J, with 13 bases between the two ends. The length of the CDR3 is 14 residues. CDR3 in DNA: TGCGCCAGCACGGAATGGAGAATCACAGATACGCAGTATTTT. As protein: CASTEWRITDTQYF.

The rearrangement joins TRBV5-1 to TRBJ2-2, with TRBD1 matching 7 bases. J gave up 5 bases and V 4 bases, and 8 bases lay outside the gene matches. The CDR3 is 15 amino acids. Germline V lookup: CDR1 SGHRS, CDR2 YFSETQ. The CDR3 loop reads CASSLNRGKTGELFF. Here the CDR3 DNA reads TGCGCCAGCAGCCTGAACAGGGGAAAGACCGGGGAGCTGTTTTTT.

The rearrangement joins TRBV7-2 to TRBJ2-7; tentatively, D is TRBD2 (7 bases). The ends were cut back, 0 bases at V and 5 bases at J, with 17 bases in the middle. The CDR3 sequence is 16 residues long. Per germline, CDR1 SGHTA and CDR2 FQGNSA. CDR3 sequence: CASSLAGAGGFNEQYF. The CDR3 coding sequence is TGTGCCAGCAGCTTAGCGGGGGCCGGGGGGTTTAACGAGCAGTACTTC.

As concerns this clone: An end of the junction differs from the germline gene, which may be a read error. J is TRBJ2-5 and V is TRBV5-1, with D perhaps matching TRBD2 (7 bases). The germline CDR1 and CDR2 sequences are SGHRS and YFSETQ. This CDR3 comprises 14 residues. The CDR3 loop reads CASSLAGAGEAQYF. In DNA form, the CDR3 reads TGCGCCAGCAGCTTGGCAGGGGCGGGAGAGGCCCAGTACTTC.

This clone was observed a single time. The DNA is omitted, as the CDR3 cannot be located on it reliably, and the CDR3 follows TCRdb's listing. V gene TRBV2 combines with J gene TRBJ1-2; the table's D call, TRBD1, was not checked against the DNA. Germline CDR1 and CDR2: SNHLY and FYNNEI. The CDR3 sequence runs 15 residues, both termini included. The CDR3 protein is CASSTSTGEWYGYTF.

This chain joins TRBV18 and TRBJ2-3; no clear D gene. The CDR3 sequence is 15 residues long. Germline V gene lookup returns CDR1 KGHSH and CDR2 LQKENI. Trimming left V 3 bases short and J 0 bases short, with 10 bases between. The CDR3 bases are TGTGCCAGCTCACCGCCGGGCCTGAGCACAGATACGCAGTATTTT. Residues: CASSPPGLSTDTQYF.

This chain links TRBV29-1 with TRBJ1-3; 8 bases agree with TRBD1. With 6 bases clipped from V and 4 bases from J, the junction kept 5 bases outside the gene matches. CDR1 SQVTM and CDR2 ANQGSEA come from the germline V gene. This CDR3 is 13 amino acids long. In nucleotides, the CDR3 is TGCAGCGTAAACCAGGGGGCGGGAAACACCATATATTTT. It is translated as CSVNQGAGNTIYF. The full variable domain, its missing parts supplied by reference TRBV29-1 and TRBJ1-3, is SAVISQKPSRDICQRGTSLTIQCQVDSQVTMMFWYRQQPGQSLTLIATANQGSEATYESGFVIDKFPISRPNLTFSTLTVSNMSPEDSSIYLCSVNQGAGNTIYFGEGSWLTVV.

This chain links TRBV13 with TRBJ2-1, with D tentatively TRBD1 or TRBD2 (5 bases each). Trimming removed 6 bases at V and 9 bases at J, with 12 bases between. The CDR3 spans 12 residues. Germline V CDR1 and CDR2: PRHDT, FYEKMQ (reference sequence). This CDR3 reads CASSLTRGEQFF. Written as DNA, the CDR3 is TGTGCCAGCAGTCTAACTAGGGGTGAGCAGTTCTTC. The full variable domain, rest sourced from reference TRBV13 and TRBJ2-1, is AAGVIQSPRHLIKEKRETATLKCYPIPRHDTVYWYQQGPGQDPQFLISFYEKMQSDKGSIPDRFSAQQFSDYHSELNMSSLELGDSALYFCASSLTRGEQFFGPGTRLTVL.

This clone was seen once. V is TRBV10-2 and J is TRBJ1-1, with D unclear. Per the germline V gene, CDR1 is WSHSY and CDR2 is SAAADI. The CDR3 extends over 15 amino acids. V lost 0 bases and J 4 bases, leaving 12 bases between the germline ends. CDR3 region: CASSESKGRGTEAFF. The CDR3 DNA sequence: TGCGCCAGCAGTGAGTCGAAAGGGCGGGGCACTGAAGCTTTCTTT.

The chain has TRBV15 and TRBJ1-1; 10 bases map to TRBD1. CDR1 is LNHNV and CDR2 is YYDKDF in the germline V gene (reference sequence). This CDR3 region has 13 residues. V lost 5 bases, J lost 10 bases, and 7 bases stayed unmatched. The CDR3 loop is CATSWDRGIGAFF. For the CDR3, the DNA is TGTGCCACCAGCTGGGACAGGGGCATTGGAGCTTTCTTT.

The V and J genes are TRBV6-5 and TRBJ1-6; D remains unclear. The CDR3 has 14 residues. V lost 4 bases and J lost 9, with 13 bases in between. CDR1 is MNHEY and CDR2 is SVGAGI in the germline V gene. Here the CDR3 reads CASSFGQAGSPLHF. CDR3 nucleotides: TGTGCCAGCAGTTTCGGGCAGGCGGGTTCACCCCTCCACTTT.

The rearrangement uses TRBV18 and TRBJ2-5, with D possibly TRBD1 on 6 matching bases. Trimming removed 3 bases at V and 0 bases at J, with 11 bases between. In germline, CDR1 is KGHSH, CDR2 LQKENI. CDR3 size: 15 residues. The DNA of the CDR3 is TGTGCCAGCTCACCTGGCAGGGGCAACCAAGAGACCCAGTACTTC. It translates to CASSPGRGNQETQYF.

This chain links TRBV14 with TRBJ1-1, with D unclear. Trimming took 6 bases from V and 12 from J, leaving 17 bases between them. The CDR3 covers 12 residues. Per germline, CDR1 SGHDN and CDR2 FVKESK. The CDR3 DNA follows: TGTGCCAGCAGTAAGGGAGGGTCGGGGACTTTCTTT. It translates to CASSKGGSGTFF.

V usage is TRBV5-1 and J usage is TRBJ1-1, with 9 bases aligning to TRBD1. This CDR3 comprises 15 residues. CDR1 is SGHRS, CDR2 YFSETQ, per germline. J lost 7 bases, V lost 0 bases, and 7 bases had no gene match. CDR3 in amino acids: CASSLEATGGFEAFF. The CDR3, as DNA: TGCGCCAGCAGCTTGGAGGCGACAGGGGGGTTTGAAGCTTTCTTT.

The rearrangement uses TRBV5-4 and TRBJ2-1, with TRBD2 matching 14 bases. The V gene end was trimmed by 0 bases and the J gene end by 8 bases; junction bases not matched to a gene: 7. This CDR3 contains 17 residues. Germline V lookup: CDR1 SGHNT, CDR2 YYREEE (reference sequence). CDR3 coding DNA: TGTGCCAGCAGCTTGGGACTAGCGGGGGGGCATGGCGATGAGCAGTTCTTC. It is translated as CASSLGLAGGHGDEQFF.